This T cell receptor beta chain was sequenced for a study of molecular identifiers for immune sequencing clone quantification (dated by TCRdb to between 2017 and 2018). In terms of the full investigation: For a replicate experiment, the RNA from either approximately 20,000 or 100,000 naive CD8 T cells was divided into five aliquots, and four of those aliquots went on to sequencing. The study was a methods study using CD8 T cells to benchmark molecular-identifier clustering-based TCR repertoire sequencing (MIDCIRS) and TCR RNA copy counting. Overall results and qualifications from the work: When barcode sub-clustering was omitted, TCR diversity was inflated by chimeric consensus sequences, with chimeras reaching as high as 47%. Naive libraries contained spiked-in Jurkat TCR RNA (approximately ten copies' worth), which is not part of the donor repertoire. Modeling estimated about 2.8 recovered TCR RNA copies per cell, compared with around 9.7 by digital PCR, which implies 30% to 35% capture efficiency. In CMV-specific effector cells, clones with more than 20 RNA copies contained over 99% of molecules, whereas in naive cells such clones contained under 1% of molecules. Spiked-in Jurkat TCR RNA equal to a single cell's worth was reported to be detectable even within 1,200,000 naive CD8 T cells. Highly expanded clone sizes could be underestimated if identical TCR molecules share a barcode.

Library preparation was by PCR. The sequencing machine was an Illumina HiSeq 4000. Bulk TCR libraries were generated as previously described, with the TCR primers listed in Table S5 used. Total RNA was purified with the Qiagen AllPrep DNA/RNA kit. Before analysis, reads from multiple sequencing runs of one library were combined. Regarding the original processing steps: Reads were retained only if the reads had an exact TCR constant sequence, and the retained reads were trimmed to 150 nt and grouped according to their 12-nt molecular barcodes. Within each barcode group, reads were sub-clustered at a 15% Levenshtein threshold, and quality-weighted consensus sequences were built per RNA molecule. Non-functional sequences were filtered out, along with any lower-count sequence sitting one edit away from another sequence. Barcode sub-clusters with fewer than 20% of the maximum read count were removed, based on fitting two negative binomial distributions. Through fastp at Q25 and MiXCR, TCRdb rebuilt clones from the public reads, retaining in-frame beta chains. When rows share a CDR3 protein, they turn into one entry using the most common DNA and genes. The V and J calls were determined by TCRdb, not by the authors. A total of a few hundred thousand distinct CDR3 sequences appear in this sample, 20% to 25% of them only once. Under 0.85% of the sample belongs to the ten largest clones.

Libraries of naive CD8 T cells were built from anywhere between roughly 19,000 and 1,000,000 sorted cells, with 10%, 30% or 50% of the purified RNA used. On a BD FACSAria II, naive CD8 T cells were FACS-sorted as CD8+CD4-CCR7+CD45RA+ and collected into RLT Plus buffer. To test detection sensitivity, Jurkat RNA equivalent to nine to ten TCR copies was spiked into samples of roughly 18,000-1,000,000 naive CD8 T cells. Enrichment of CD8 T cells was performed with RosetteSep CD8+ T Cell Enrichment Cocktail and Ficoll-Paque, after which ACK red cell lysis was carried out. This clonotype has ten or more counts. No antigen is known for it. No much larger clone exists at a distance of one base, and base qualities are not known. There are 14 amino acids in the CDR3, from cysteine to phenylalanine inclusive. Only the CDR3 DNA stays, 42 bases, in frame from base 1. V is reduced by 6 bases and J by 0 bases, leaving a spacing of 10 bases between them. The germline V gene (reference sequence) supplies CDR1 SEHNR and CDR2 FQNEAQ.

The source material was naive CD8+ T cells from blood, with Jurkat cell RNA spiked in. This specimen's cell subset or site label, interpreted: FACS-sorted CD8+CD4-CCR7+CD45RA+ naive T cells. Rearrangement joined TRBV7-9 to TRBJ2-3; the best D guess is TRBD2, with 5 bases matching. This TCR was recovered from a human donor in good health. Some libraries in this study had Jurkat cell RNA spiked in. Here the CDR3 is given as CASSVGVSTDTQYF. The DNA sequence follows: TGTGCCAGCAGTGTCGGGGTTAGCACAGATACGCAGTATTTT. Reference TRBV7-9 and TRBJ2-3 genes cover what lies past the CDR3, so the full variable domain is DTGVSQNPRHKITKRGQNVTFRCDPISEHNRLYWYRQTLGQGPEFLTYFQNEAQLEKSRLLSDRFSAERPKGSFSTLEIQRTEQGDSAMYLCASSVGVSTDTQYFGPGTRLTVL.